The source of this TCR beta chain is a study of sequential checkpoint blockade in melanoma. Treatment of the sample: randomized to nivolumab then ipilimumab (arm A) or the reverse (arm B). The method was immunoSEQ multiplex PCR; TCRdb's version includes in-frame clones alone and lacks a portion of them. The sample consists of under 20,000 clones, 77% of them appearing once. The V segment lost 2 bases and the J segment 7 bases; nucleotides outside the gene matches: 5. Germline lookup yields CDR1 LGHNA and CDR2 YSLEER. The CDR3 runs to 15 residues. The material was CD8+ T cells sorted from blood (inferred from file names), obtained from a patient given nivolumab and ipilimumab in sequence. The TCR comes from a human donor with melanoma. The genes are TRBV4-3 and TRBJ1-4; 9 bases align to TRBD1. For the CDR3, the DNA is TGCGCCAGCAGCCAAATGACAGGGGGGAGTGAAAAACTGTTTTTT. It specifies CASSQMTGGSEKLFF.